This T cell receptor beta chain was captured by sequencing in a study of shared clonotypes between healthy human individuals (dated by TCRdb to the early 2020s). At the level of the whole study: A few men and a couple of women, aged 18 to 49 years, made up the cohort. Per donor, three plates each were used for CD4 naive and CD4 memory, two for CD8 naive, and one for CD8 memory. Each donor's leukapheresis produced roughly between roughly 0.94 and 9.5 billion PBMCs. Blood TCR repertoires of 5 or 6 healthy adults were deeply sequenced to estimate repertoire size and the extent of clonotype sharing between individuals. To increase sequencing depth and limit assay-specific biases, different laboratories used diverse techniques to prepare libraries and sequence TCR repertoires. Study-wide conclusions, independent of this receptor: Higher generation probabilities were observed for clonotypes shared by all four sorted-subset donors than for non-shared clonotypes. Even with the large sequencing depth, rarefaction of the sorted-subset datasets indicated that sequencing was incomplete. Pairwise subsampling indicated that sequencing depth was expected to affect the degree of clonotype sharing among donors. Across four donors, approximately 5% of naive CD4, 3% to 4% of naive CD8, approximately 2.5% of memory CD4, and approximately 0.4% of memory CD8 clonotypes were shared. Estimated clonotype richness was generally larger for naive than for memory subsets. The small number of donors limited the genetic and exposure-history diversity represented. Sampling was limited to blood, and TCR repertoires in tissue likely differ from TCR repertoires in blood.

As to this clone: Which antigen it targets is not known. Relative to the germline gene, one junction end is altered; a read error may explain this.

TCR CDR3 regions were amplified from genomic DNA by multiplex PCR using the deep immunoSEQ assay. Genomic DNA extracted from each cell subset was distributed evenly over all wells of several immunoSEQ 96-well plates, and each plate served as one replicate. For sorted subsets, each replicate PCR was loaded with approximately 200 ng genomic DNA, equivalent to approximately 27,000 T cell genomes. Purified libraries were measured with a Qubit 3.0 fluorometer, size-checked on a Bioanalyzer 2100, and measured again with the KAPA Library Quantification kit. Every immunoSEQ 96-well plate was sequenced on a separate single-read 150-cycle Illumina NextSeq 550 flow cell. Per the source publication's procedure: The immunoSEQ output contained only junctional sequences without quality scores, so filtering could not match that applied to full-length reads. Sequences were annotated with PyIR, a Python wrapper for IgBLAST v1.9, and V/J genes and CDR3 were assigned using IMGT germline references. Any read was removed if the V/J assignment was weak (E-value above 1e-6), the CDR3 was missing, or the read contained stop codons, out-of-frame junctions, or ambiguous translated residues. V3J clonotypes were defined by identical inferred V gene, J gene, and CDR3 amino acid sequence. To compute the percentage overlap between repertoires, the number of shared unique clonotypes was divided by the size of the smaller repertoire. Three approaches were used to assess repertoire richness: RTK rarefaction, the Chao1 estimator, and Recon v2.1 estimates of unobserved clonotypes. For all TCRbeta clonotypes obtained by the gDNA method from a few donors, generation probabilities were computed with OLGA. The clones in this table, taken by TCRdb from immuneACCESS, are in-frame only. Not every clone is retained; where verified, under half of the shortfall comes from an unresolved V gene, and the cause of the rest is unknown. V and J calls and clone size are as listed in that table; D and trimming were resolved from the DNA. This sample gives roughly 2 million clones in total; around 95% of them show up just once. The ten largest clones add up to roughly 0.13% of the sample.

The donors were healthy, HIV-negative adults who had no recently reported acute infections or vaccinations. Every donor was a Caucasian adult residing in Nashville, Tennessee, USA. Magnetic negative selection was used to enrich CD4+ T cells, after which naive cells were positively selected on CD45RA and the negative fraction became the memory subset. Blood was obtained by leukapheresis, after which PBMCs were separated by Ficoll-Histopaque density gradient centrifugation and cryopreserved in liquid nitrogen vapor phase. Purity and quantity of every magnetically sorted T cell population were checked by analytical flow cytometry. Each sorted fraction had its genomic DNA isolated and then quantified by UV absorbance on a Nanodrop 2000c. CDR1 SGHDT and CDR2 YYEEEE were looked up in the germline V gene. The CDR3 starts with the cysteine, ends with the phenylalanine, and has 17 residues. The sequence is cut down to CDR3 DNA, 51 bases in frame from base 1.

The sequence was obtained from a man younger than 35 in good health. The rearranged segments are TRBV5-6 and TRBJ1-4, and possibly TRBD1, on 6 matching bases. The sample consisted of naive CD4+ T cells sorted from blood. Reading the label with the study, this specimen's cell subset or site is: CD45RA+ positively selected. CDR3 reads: CASSLGPGGTTNEKLFF. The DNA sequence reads TGTGCCAGCAGCTTGGGCCCGGGAGGGACAACGAATGAAAAACTGTTTTTT.